This TCR beta chain was observed in a study of T cell responses to AZD1222 COVID-19 vaccine. Note on this clone: Its antigen is not identified.

CDR1 and CDR2 (germline): SGHDN, FVKESK. J gave up 5 bases and V 5 bases, and 11 bases lay outside the gene matches. CDR3 size: 15 residues. Regarding the study as a whole: Baseline antibody screening turned up just a handful of seropositive AZD1222 recipients.

The repertoire was sequenced with immunoSEQ multiplex PCR; TCRdb's copy has only in-frame clones and lacks some. The data show under 150,000 clones, around 93% seen once. The starting material was peripheral blood, obtained on day 0 of AZD1222 vaccination. This TCR was sampled from an adult in good health. The J gene is TRBJ1-1, the V gene TRBV14; 7 bases fit TRBD1. CDR3 in amino acids: CASSIRTGARTEAFF. CDR3 nucleotide sequence: TGTGCCAGCAGCATACGCACAGGGGCGAGGACTGAAGCTTTCTTT.